A single sample is the source of the 14 T cell receptor beta chains below, sequenced in a study of blood T cell repertoires in COVID-19. Only in-frame clones appear in the TCRdb table, and some are missing; sequencing was by immunoSEQ multiplex PCR. The table lists about 340,000 clones, around 91% of them singletons, with around 3.5% in the top ten. Sequencing was carried out using peripheral blood. The receptors were sampled from a woman aged 18-29 years who had recovered from COVID-19.

This chain joins TRBV6-4 and TRBJ1-6; perhaps TRBD1 as D (6 bases). Germline CDR1 is MRHNA and CDR2 is SNTAGT. The V end was cut by 5 bases, the J end by 0 bases, with 8 bases between. This CDR3 comprises 15 residues. The CDR3 nucleotides are TGTGCCAGCAGTTTGGACAGCTCCTATAATTCACCCCTCCACTTT. Translating gives CASSLDSSYNSPLHF.

This clone was observed once. The rearrangement uses TRBV19 and TRBJ2-4; D is possibly TRBD2 (6 bases). CDR3 length equals 15 residues. The germline gives CDR1 LNHDA, CDR2 SQIVND (reference sequence). V dropped 1 base and J dropped 9 bases, with 16 bases sitting between them. CDR3 region: CASSIGGVSEGIQYF. In DNA, the CDR3 is TGTGCCAGTAGTATAGGGGGGGTGTCTGAAGGCATTCAGTACTTC.

V gene TRBV9 combines with J gene TRBJ1-2, with a tentative D call TRBD1 (6 bases). The ends were cut back, 0 bases at V and 2 bases at J, with 11 bases in the middle. CDR3 length: 15 residues. Germline CDR1 reads SGDLS; CDR2 reads YYNGEE. CDR3 residues: CASSVGDTINYGYTF. The CDR3, as DNA: TGTGCCAGCAGCGTAGGGGACACTATAAACTATGGCTACACCTTC.

J is TRBJ2-2 and V is TRBV3-1 (or the pseudogene TRBV3-2); a weak D match, TRBD1 (6 bases). Trimming left V 4 bases short and J 2 bases short, with 11 bases between. This CDR3 spans 15 amino acids. Germline CDR1 LGHDT, CDR2 YNNKEL (reference sequence). CDR3 nucleotide sequence: TGTGCCAGCAGCCTGGGGACATTCAACACCGGGGAGCTGTTTTTT. The encoded protein is CASSLGTFNTGELFF.

The chain employs TRBV6-5 and TRBJ1-1, with D possibly being TRBD1 (5 bases). With 6 bases removed from V and 5 bases from J, the gap between germline ends came to 13 bases. Germline assignment: CDR1 MNHEY and CDR2 SVGAGI. The CDR3 has 13 residues. For the CDR3, the DNA is TGTGCCAGCAGCCCCCCAGGGTTTACTGAAGCTTTCTTT. It specifies CASSPPGFTEAFF.

The chain links TRBV5-1 to TRBJ1-2, with 7 bases matching TRBD1. Unmatched junction bases numbered 3, after V lost 0 bases and J lost 7 bases. Germline V gene sequence: CDR1 SGHRS, CDR2 YFSETQ. This CDR3 has 13 amino acids. The CDR3 bases are TGCGCCAGCAGCTTGGGGACAGGCGGTGGCTACACCTTC. Translation: CASSLGTGGGYTF. The variable domain in full, completed from reference TRBV5-1 and TRBJ1-2, reads KAGVTQTPRYLIKTRGQQVTLSCSPISGHRSVSWYQQTPGQGLQFLFEYFSETQRNKGNFPGRFSGRQFSNSRSEMNVSTLELGDSALYLCASSLGTGGGYTFGSGTRLTVV.

A single count supports this clone. V usage is TRBV19 and J usage is TRBJ1-2; D unclear. Trimming took 5 bases from V and 5 from J, leaving 6 bases between them. The germline gives CDR1 LNHDA, CDR2 SQIVND (reference sequence). This CDR3 is 11 amino acids long. The CDR3, as DNA: TGTGCCAGTAGTCGAGGGTATGGCTACACCTTC. This encodes CASSRGYGYTF.

This chain joins TRBV11-3 and TRBJ2-4, with TRBD1 as a possible D gene (6 bases). The V gene's germline CDR1 is SGHNT and CDR2 YENEEA. This CDR3 comprises 16 residues. Trimming shortened V by 4 bases and J by 0 bases, and 13 bases separated the two germline ends. CDR3 sequence: CASSSLQGLAKNIQYF. As DNA, the CDR3 is TGTGCCAGCAGCTCCTTACAGGGCTTAGCCAAAAACATTCAGTACTTC.

This chain joins TRBV11-3 and TRBJ2-3; TRBD2 agrees at 11 bases. Trimming cost V 5 bases and J 3 bases; bases outside gene matches: 10. The germline V gene has CDR1 SGHNT and CDR2 YENEEA. The CDR3 length is 17 residues. The DNA of the CDR3 is TGTGCCAGCAGCCAGCGCTCTAGCGGGAGGAGGACAGATACGCAGTATTTT. Translated, it gives CASSQRSSGRRTDTQYF.

This chain joins TRBV12-3 or TRBV12-4 and TRBJ1-1, with 9 bases lining up with TRBD1. The CDR3 runs 13 residues. Trimming at V came to 5 bases and at J to 6 bases, leaving 4 bases not matched to a gene. The CDR3 protein is CASSQGTGSEAFF. The CDR3 bases are TGTGCCAGCAGTCAAGGGACAGGGTCTGAAGCTTTCTTT.

This clone was found once. This chain links TRBV15 with TRBJ2-2; TRBD2 matches at 7 bases. The CDR3 contains 13 residues. The V and J ends lost 6 bases and 6 bases, in that order; junction bases with no gene match: 4. Per the germline V gene, CDR1 is LNHNV and CDR2 is YYDKDF (reference sequence). The CDR3 reads CATRAGDPGELFF. In DNA form, the CDR3 reads TGTGCCACCAGGGCGGGAGACCCCGGGGAGCTGTTTTTT.

The chain joins TRBV6-5 to TRBJ2-4, with a weak D call TRBD2 (5 bases). V was trimmed by 7 bases and J by 0 bases, leaving 13 bases between them. Per the germline V gene, CDR1 is MNHEY and CDR2 is SVGAGI. The length of the CDR3 is 15 residues. This chain's CDR3 is CASTGGRLAKNIQYF. The CDR3 DNA sequence: TGTGCCAGCACCGGAGGACGGTTAGCCAAAAACATTCAGTACTTC.

This sequence joins TRBV11-3 and TRBJ2-3, with 8 nucleotides matching TRBD2. The V gene's germline CDR1 is SGHNT and CDR2 YENEEA. Germline trimming cut 5 bases from V and 4 bases from J; bases unmatched to any gene: 11. This CDR3 region has 16 residues. The CDR3 sequence is CASSPEGLGGPDTQYF. CDR3 DNA sequence: TGTGCCAGCAGCCCAGAGGGACTAGGAGGCCCAGATACGCAGTATTTT.

The rearrangement links TRBV10-3 to TRBJ1-2, with a weak D call TRBD1 (6 bases). With 2 bases removed from V and 4 bases from J, the gap between germline ends came to 11 bases. CDR1 ENHRY and CDR2 SYGVKD come from the germline V gene. This CDR3 has 14 amino acids. In DNA, the CDR3 is TGTGCCATCAGTGAGGGGGGGGCGGCCTATGGCTACACCTTC. Protein: CAISEGGAAYGYTF.